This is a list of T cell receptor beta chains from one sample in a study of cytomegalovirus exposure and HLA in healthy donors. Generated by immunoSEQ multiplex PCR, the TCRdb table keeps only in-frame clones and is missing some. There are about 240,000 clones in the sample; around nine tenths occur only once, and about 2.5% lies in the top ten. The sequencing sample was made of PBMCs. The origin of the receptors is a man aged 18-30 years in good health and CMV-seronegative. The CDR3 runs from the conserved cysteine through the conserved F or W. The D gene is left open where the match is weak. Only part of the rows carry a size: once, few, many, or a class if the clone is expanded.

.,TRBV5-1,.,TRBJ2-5,CASSPLERAQETQYF,TGCGCCAGCAGCCCCCTGGAGCGGGCACAAGAGACCCAGTACTTC
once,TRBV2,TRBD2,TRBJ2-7,CASSEARAGGSEQYF,TGTGCCAGCAGTGAAGCCCGAGCGGGGGGGTCTGAGCAGTACTTC
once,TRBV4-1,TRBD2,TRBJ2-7,CASSRQLTSGRAAYEQYF,TGCGCCAGCAGCCGACAACTAACTAGCGGGAGGGCCGCGTACGAGCAGTACTTC
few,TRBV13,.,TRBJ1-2,CASSLNRVYGYTF,TGTGCCAGCAGCTTAAACAGGGTCTATGGCTACACCTTC
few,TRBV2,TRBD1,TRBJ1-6,CASKPDRGGSPLHF,TGTGCCAGCAAGCCGGACAGGGGAGGGTCACCCCTCCACTTT
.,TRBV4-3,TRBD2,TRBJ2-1,CASSPRLFIAGDNEQFF,TGCGCCAGCAGCCCCCGTTTGTTTATAGCGGGGGACAATGAGCAGTTCTTC
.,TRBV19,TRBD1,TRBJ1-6,CASSMAGQGGSPLHF,TGTGCCAGTAGTATGGCCGGACAGGGTGGTTCACCCCTCCACTTT
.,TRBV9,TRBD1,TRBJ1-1,CASSASLGQGSTEAFF,TGTGCCAGCAGCGCCAGTCTCGGACAGGGGAGTACTGAAGCTTTCTTT
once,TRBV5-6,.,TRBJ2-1,CASSISGDNEQFF,TGTGCCAGCAGCATATCAGGGGACAATGAGCAGTTCTTC
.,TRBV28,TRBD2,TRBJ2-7,CASKGGGGNGEQYF,TGTGCCAGCAAGGGTGGGGGAGGGAATGGAGAGCAGTACTTC
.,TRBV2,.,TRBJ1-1,CATPRPPSNTEAFF,TGTGCCACCCCCAGGCCCCCTTCGAACACTGAAGCTTTCTTT
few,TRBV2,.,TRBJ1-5,CASRQPGAPQHF,TGTGCCAGCAGACAGCCAGGGGCGCCCCAGCATTTT
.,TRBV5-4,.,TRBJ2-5,CASSSGYQETQYF,TGTGCCAGCAGCTCAGGCTACCAAGAGACCCAGTACTTC
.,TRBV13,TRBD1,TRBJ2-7,CASSLQQGAGEQYF,TGTGCCAGCAGCTTACAACAGGGGGCAGGGGAGCAGTACTTC
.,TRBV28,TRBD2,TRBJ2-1,CASSLGLVGNNEQFF,TGTGCCAGCAGCTTAGGACTAGTGGGTAACAATGAGCAGTTCTTC